This is a list of T cell receptor beta chains from one sample in a study of cytomegalovirus exposure and HLA in healthy donors. TCRdb's table, derived via immunoSEQ multiplex PCR, lists solely in-frame clones and lacks some. The table shows about 69,000 clones, with approximately 70% occurring only once. Input material: PBMCs. These receptors came from a male donor in good health and CMV-seropositive. CDR3s include the opening cysteine and the closing phenylalanine or tryptophan. A D gene is named only where the DNA matches it firmly. The size entry is marked missing in some rows and otherwise reads once, few, many or a size class.

v_call,clone_size,d_call,j_call,cdr3_aa,cdr3_nt
TRBV7-3,-,TRBD1,TRBJ1-2,CASSFTGGYGYTF,TGTGCCAGCAGCTTCACAGGGGGATATGGCTACACCTTC
TRBV4-1,-,-,TRBJ2-7,CASSQGADSLYEQYF,TGCGCCAGCAGCCAAGGCGCGGACTCCCTCTACGAGCAGTACTTC
TRBV5-1,few,TRBD2,TRBJ2-1,CASRLTPGLAGGQAYNEQFF,TGCGCCAGCAGGCTAACACCGGGACTAGCGGGAGGGCAAGCCTACAATGAGCAGTTCTTC
TRBV29-1,-,TRBD2,TRBJ2-2,CSVGRLAGADTGELFF,TGCAGCGTTGGACGACTAGCGGGGGCTGACACCGGGGAGCTGTTTTTT
TRBV10-2,-,-,TRBJ1-1,CASSELGEGSNTEAFF,TGCGCCAGCAGTGAGTTGGGGGAGGGATCGAACACTGAAGCTTTCTTT
TRBV11-3,few,-,TRBJ1-1,CASSATSGARVTEAFF,TGTGCCAGCAGCGCAACGTCAGGGGCGCGCGTCACTGAAGCTTTCTTT
TRBV5-1,-,TRBD2,TRBJ2-1,CASSRRTSGSPSNEQFF,TGCGCCAGCAGTCGGCGGACTAGCGGGAGCCCCTCCAATGAGCAGTTCTTC
TRBV11-2,-,TRBD1,TRBJ1-1,CASSPDRANTEAFF,TGCGCCAGCAGTCCGGACAGGGCGAACACTGAAGCTTTCTTT
TRBV18,-,-,TRBJ2-7,CASSPTGSRDFSYEQYF,TGTGCCAGCTCACCCACGGGAAGCAGGGACTTCTCCTACGAGCAGTACTTC
TRBV19,-,TRBD2,TRBJ2-5,CASSIRASGRYRETQYF,TGTGCCAGTAGTATACGGGCTAGCGGGAGGTACCGAGAGACCCAGTACTTC
TRBV4-1,-,TRBD2,TRBJ2-1,CASSLGLAGDNEQFF,TGCGCCAGCAGCCTGGGACTAGCGGGGGACAATGAGCAGTTCTTC
TRBV19,-,-,TRBJ1-3,CASAEAGFGNTIYF,TGTGCCAGTGCGGAAGCCGGATTCGGAAACACCATATATTTT
TRBV14,few,-,TRBJ1-2,CASSQGQLYGYTF,TGTGCCAGCAGCCAAGGACAGCTCTATGGCTACACCTTC
TRBV5-1,-,-,TRBJ2-5,CASSLNGGGGTIQETQYF,TGCGCCAGCAGCTTGAATGGAGGTGGCGGAACAATACAAGAGACCCAGTACTTC
TRBV7-9,-,-,TRBJ1-1,CSSSPQVNMNTEAFF,TGTTCCAGCAGCCCTCAGGTGAACATGAACACTGAAGCTTTCTTT
TRBV7-9,-,-,TRBJ2-3,CASSAPGDTQYF,TGTGCCAGCAGCGCCCCAGGAGATACGCAGTATTTT
TRBV7-2,-,-,TRBJ2-7,CASSLSGYEQYF,TGTGCCAGCAGCTTATCAGGGTACGAGCAGTACTTC
TRBV7-9,-,-,TRBJ1-5,CASSLQGNQPQHF,TGTGCCAGCAGCCTTCAGGGGAATCAGCCCCAGCATTTT
TRBV19,-,-,TRBJ1-6,CASSSQGDSPLHF,TGTGCCAGTAGTTCGCAGGGCGATTCACCCCTCCACTTT
TRBV4-2,-,TRBD2,TRBJ2-1,CASSQWTSANEQFF,TGTGCCAGCAGCCAATGGACTAGCGCCAATGAGCAGTTCTTC
TRBV7-2,-,-,TRBJ1-2,CASSLDPGVGYTF,TGTGCCAGCAGCTTAGACCCCGGGGTGGGCTACACCTTC
TRBV27,-,TRBD1,TRBJ1-4,CASSLAGQGNEKLFF,TGTGCCAGCAGTTTAGCGGGACAGGGTAATGAAAAACTGTTTTTT
TRBV2,-,TRBD2,TRBJ2-1,CASIQRELSYNEQFF,TGTGCCAGCATCCAGCGGGAGTTGTCCTACAATGAGCAGTTCTTC
TRBV28,-,-,TRBJ1-6,CASSHRSTLHF,TGTGCCAGCAGTCACAGGTCCACCCTCCACTTT
TRBV9,-,TRBD1,TRBJ1-2,CASSPPTGGYGYTF,TGTGCCAGCAGCCCGCCCACAGGGGGCTATGGCTACACCTTC
TRBV15,few,TRBD1,TRBJ1-4,CATSSRTGDLTLFF,TGTGCCACCAGCTCCCGGACAGGGGACCTGACACTGTTTTTT
TRBV6-6,medium-sized,-,TRBJ1-1,CASRSFRSNTEAFF,TGTGCCAGCAGATCCTTCCGGAGTAACACTGAAGCTTTCTTT
TRBV10-2,-,-,TRBJ1-4,CASSEFGTATNEKLFF,TGCGCCAGCAGTGAGTTCGGGACTGCAACTAATGAAAAACTGTTTTTT
TRBV7-9,-,-,TRBJ1-3,CASSFGVDSGNTIYF,TGTGCCAGCAGCTTCGGGGTAGACTCTGGAAACACCATATATTTT
TRBV6-1,-,-,TRBJ2-7,CASSLTSASYEQYF,TGTGCCAGCAGTTTGACATCGGCATCCTACGAGCAGTACTTC
TRBV9,-,TRBD1,TRBJ1-2,CASSAPRELEGATNYGYTF,TGTGCCAGCAGCGCCCCGAGGGAGTTAGAGGGGGCAACTAACTATGGCTACACCTTC
TRBV21-1,-,-,TRBJ1-2,CASSFTDSRGGYTF,TGTGCCAGCAGCTTTACTGACAGTCGTGGTGGCTACACCTTC
TRBV7-6,-,-,TRBJ1-2,CASSPSRVVGYTF,TGTGCCAGCAGCCCCTCCCGGGTGGTCGGCTACACCTTC
TRBV7-2,-,-,TRBJ2-5,CASSPSTSRGWYQETQYF,TGTGCCAGCAGCCCATCGACTAGTCGGGGTTGGTACCAAGAGACCCAGTACTTC
TRBV19,-,TRBD2,TRBJ2-7,CASSISPGTSGSYEQYF,TGTGCCAGTAGTATTTCGCCTGGGACTAGCGGGAGTTACGAGCAGTACTTC
TRBV5-1,-,-,TRBJ2-5,CASSFSLRTGRGETQYF,TGCGCCAGCAGCTTTTCACTTAGGACAGGGAGGGGAGAGACCCAGTACTTC
TRBV5-1,-,TRBD1,TRBJ1-5,CASSLGGTGGMEPQHF,TGCGCCAGCAGCTTGGGAGGGACAGGGGGAATGGAGCCCCAGCATTTT
TRBV20-1,-,-,TRBJ1-4,CSAGYEKLFF,TGCAGCGCCGGTTATGAAAAACTGTTTTTT
TRBV14,-,TRBD1,TRBJ1-1,CASSQDWTGDAFF,TGTGCCAGCAGCCAAGATTGGACAGGGGACGCTTTCTTT
TRBV5-8,few,-,TRBJ1-5,CASSLKSVRHQPQHF,TGTGCCAGCAGCTTGAAATCTGTGAGGCACCAGCCCCAGCATTTT
TRBV11-2,-,TRBD2,TRBJ2-7,CASSLESYASGGPYSYEQYF,TGTGCCAGCAGCTTAGAAAGTTATGCTAGCGGGGGACCCTACTCCTACGAGCAGTACTTC
TRBV10-2,few,-,TRBJ1-3,CASSENRFLDTIYF,TGCGCCAGCAGTGAGAATCGGTTTTTAGACACCATATATTTT
TRBV27,-,TRBD2,TRBJ2-1,CASRTSGSNEQFF,TGTGCCAGCAGGACTAGCGGGAGTAATGAGCAGTTCTTC
TRBV5-8,-,TRBD2,TRBJ2-1,CASSLLGREQFF,TGTGCCAGCAGCTTGCTCGGGAGGGAGCAGTTCTTC
TRBV18,-,-,TRBJ2-4,CASSPPAPTLESKNIQYF,TGTGCCAGCTCACCCCCGGCCCCGACTCTCGAGTCCAAAAACATTCAGTACTTC
TRBV7-6,-,TRBD2,TRBJ2-7,CASGTSGPLYEQYF,TGTGCCAGCGGTACTAGCGGTCCCCTCTACGAGCAGTACTTC
TRBV5-6,once,TRBD1,TRBJ1-2,CASSSTGLTPNYGYTF,TGTGCCAGCAGCTCGACAGGGCTGACCCCCAACTATGGCTACACCTTC
TRBV6-1,-,TRBD1,TRBJ1-2,CASSVGTGGRYGYTF,TGTGCCAGCAGCGTAGGGACAGGGGGGAGGTATGGCTACACCTTC
TRBV9,-,TRBD2,TRBJ2-7,CASSAASGEPYEQYF,TGTGCCAGCAGCGCCGCTAGCGGGGAGCCCTACGAGCAGTACTTC
TRBV9,-,TRBD2,TRBJ2-7,CASSGSGSWSYEQYF,TGTGCCAGCAGCGGTAGCGGGAGTTGGTCCTACGAGCAGTACTTC
TRBV30,-,-,TRBJ2-7,CAWSVRGNHYRAF,TGTGCCTGGAGTGTACGGGGGAACCACTATAGGGCTTTC